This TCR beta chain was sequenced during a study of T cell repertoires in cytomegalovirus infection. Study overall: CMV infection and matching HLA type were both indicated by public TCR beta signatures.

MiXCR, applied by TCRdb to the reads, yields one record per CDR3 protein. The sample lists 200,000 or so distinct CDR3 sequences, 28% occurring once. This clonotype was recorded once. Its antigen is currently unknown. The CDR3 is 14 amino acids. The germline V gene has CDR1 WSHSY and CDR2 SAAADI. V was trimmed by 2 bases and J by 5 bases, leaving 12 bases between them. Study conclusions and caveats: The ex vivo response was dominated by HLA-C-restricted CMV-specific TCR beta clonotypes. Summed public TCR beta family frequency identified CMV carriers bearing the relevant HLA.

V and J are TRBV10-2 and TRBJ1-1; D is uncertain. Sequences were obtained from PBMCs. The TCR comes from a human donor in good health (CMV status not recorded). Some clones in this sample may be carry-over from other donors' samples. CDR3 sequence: CASSERRAWTEAFF. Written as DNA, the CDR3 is TGCGCCAGCAGTGAGAGGAGGGCTTGGACTGAAGCTTTCTTT.